This T cell receptor (beta chain) was identified during a study of blood T cell repertoires in COVID-19. Study-wide context: Samples came from the United States, Italy and Spain, spanning acute and convalescent COVID-19. Sources were T cells, B-cell-depleted T cells, or PBMCs; the material itself was cDNA or gDNA.

The germline V and J ends were trimmed by 1 base and 0 bases, with 9 bases remaining between them. CDR1 and CDR2 (germline): LGHDT, YNNKEL (reference sequence). This CDR3 is 16 amino acids long. Per the study methods: Nucleated cell counts were estimated from reference gene primer amplification. The data were produced by immunoSEQ multiplex PCR, yet TCRdb's version contains in-frame clones alone and is incomplete. The V and J calls and the clone size are those of that table, but D and trimming were determined from the DNA. The table shows almost 40,000 clones, with approximately 85% occurring only once.

Sequencing was done on a sample of peripheral blood. The chain employs TRBV3-1 (or the pseudogene TRBV3-2) and TRBJ2-2; D is perhaps TRBD2 (5 bases). This TCR derives from a man aged 55 to 69 with acute or convalescent COVID-19. The DNA for the CDR3 is TGTGCCAGCAGCCAAGGAGGGAAAGCGAACACCGGGGAGCTGTTTTTT. It translates to CASSQGGKANTGELFF.